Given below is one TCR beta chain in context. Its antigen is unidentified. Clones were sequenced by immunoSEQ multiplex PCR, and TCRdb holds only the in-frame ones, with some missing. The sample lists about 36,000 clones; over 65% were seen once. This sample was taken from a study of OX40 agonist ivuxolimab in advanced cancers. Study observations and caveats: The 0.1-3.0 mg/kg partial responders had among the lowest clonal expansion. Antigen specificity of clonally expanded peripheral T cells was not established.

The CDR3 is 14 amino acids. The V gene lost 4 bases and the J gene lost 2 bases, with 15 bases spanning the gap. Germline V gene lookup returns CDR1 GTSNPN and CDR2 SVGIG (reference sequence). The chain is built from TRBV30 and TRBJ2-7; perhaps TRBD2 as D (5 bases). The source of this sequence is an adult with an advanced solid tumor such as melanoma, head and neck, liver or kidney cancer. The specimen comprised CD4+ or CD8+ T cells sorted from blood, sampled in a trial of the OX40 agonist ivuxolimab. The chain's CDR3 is CAWKQGSGTYEQYF. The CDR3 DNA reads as TGTGCCTGGAAACAAGGTTCGGGAACCTACGAGCAGTACTTC.